This T cell receptor (beta chain) was sequenced for a study of response to subunit inactivated influenza vaccine. This clonotype was picked up a small number of times. Its specificity is unknown. Study outcomes and limitations: That few new T cells are recruited by each seasonal influenza vaccination was the authors' suggestion.

Via MiXCR, TCRdb re-called the RT-PCR reads, giving one row per CDR3 protein. The sample lists roughly 700,000 distinct CDR3 sequences, over 11% seen once, with less than 7% in the top ten. Deletions cut 5 bases from V and 6 bases from J, with 11 bases between. This CDR3 has 12 amino acids. This sequence was found in a man aged 45-65 years who received an inactivated influenza vaccine. The material sequenced was PBMCs from blood, taken less than 15 days before vaccination. This rearrangement joins TRBV12-3 or TRBV12-4 to TRBJ2-7; D gene uncertain. Here the CDR3 DNA reads TGTGCCAGCAGTGATGGTAATGGCGAGCAGTACTTC. This codes for CASSDGNGEQYF.